This T cell receptor beta chain was identified in a study of beta chain features in type 1 diabetes. Every bit of the isolated RNA underwent reverse transcription, so sequencing read expressed TCRB transcripts. Clones were read by immunoSEQ multiplex PCR, and TCRdb kept only the in-frame ones, dropping some. The repertoire includes roughly 350,000 clones, more than 9.5% of them detected once, and 0.015% sits in the top ten. Trimming removed 0 bases from V and 0 bases from J; junction bases left unmatched: 3. Germline V gene sequence: CDR1 SGDLS, CDR2 YYNGEE. The CDR3 runs to 17 residues. This clone was detected only a few times.

The gene calls are TRBV9 and TRBJ2-1; TRBD2 aligns across 10 bases. This sequence was found in a woman under 40 in good health. What was sequenced was naive CD4+ T cells from blood. The CDR3 DNA sequence: TGTGCCAGCAGCGTAGTGCCTAGCGGGAGCTCCTACAATGAGCAGTTCTTC. Translated, it gives CASSVVPSGSSYNEQFF. Combining the CDR3 with reference TRBV9 and TRBJ2-1 gives the whole variable domain DSGVTQTPKHLITATGQRVTLRCSPRSGDLSVYWYQQSLDQGLQFLIQYYNGEERAKGNILERFSAQQFPDLHSELNLSSLELGDSALYFCASSVVPSGSSYNEQFFGPGTRLTVL.